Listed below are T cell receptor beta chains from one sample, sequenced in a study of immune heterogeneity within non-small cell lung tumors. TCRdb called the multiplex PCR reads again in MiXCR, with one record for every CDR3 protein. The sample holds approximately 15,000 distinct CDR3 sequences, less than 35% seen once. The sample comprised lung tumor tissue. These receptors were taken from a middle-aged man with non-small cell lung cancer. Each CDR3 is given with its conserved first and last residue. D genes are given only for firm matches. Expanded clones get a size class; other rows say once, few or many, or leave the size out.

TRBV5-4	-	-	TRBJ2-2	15	CASSFRGSDTGELFF	TGTGCCAGCAGCTTTCGGGGGAGTGACACCGGGGAGCTGTTTTTT
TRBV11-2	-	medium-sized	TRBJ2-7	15	CASSLNSSPDYEQYF	TGTGCCAGCAGCTTAAACAGTTCCCCAGACTACGAGCAGTACTTC
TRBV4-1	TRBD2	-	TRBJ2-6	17	CASSQDGRASGANVLTF	TGCGCCAGCAGCCAAGATGGGAGGGCCTCTGGGGCCAACGTCCTGACTTTC
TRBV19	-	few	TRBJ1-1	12	CASTAGTTEAFF	TGTGCCAGTACGGCTGGCACCACTGAAGCTTTCTTT
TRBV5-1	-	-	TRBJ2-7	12	CASSSGPGEQYF	TGCGCCAGCAGCTCGGGTCCAGGGGAGCAGTACTTC
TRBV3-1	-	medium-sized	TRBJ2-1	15	CASSQGSSSYNEQFF	TGTGCCAGCAGCCAAGGGTCGAGCTCCTACAATGAGCAGTTCTTC
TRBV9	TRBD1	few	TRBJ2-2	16	CASSVAGTGGGGELFF	TGTGCCAGCAGCGTAGCCGGGACAGGGGGTGGCGGGGAGCTGTTTTTT
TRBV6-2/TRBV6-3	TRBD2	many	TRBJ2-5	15	CASRRLAGSIETQYF	TGTGCCAGCAGAAGACTAGCGGGGTCAATAGAGACCCAGTACTTC
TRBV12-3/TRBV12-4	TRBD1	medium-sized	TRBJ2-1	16	CASSSAGTGIIDEQFF	TGTGCCAGCAGTTCTGCCGGGACAGGGATTATCGATGAGCAGTTCTTC
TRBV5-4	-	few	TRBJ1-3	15	CASSRHTGRGDTIYF	TGTGCCAGCAGCCGACACACAGGGCGGGGAGACACCATATATTTT
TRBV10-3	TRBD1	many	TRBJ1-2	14	CAISPGQGLDGYTF	TGTGCCATCAGCCCGGGACAGGGTCTGGATGGCTACACCTTC
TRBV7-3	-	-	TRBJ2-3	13	CASSSTEADTQYF	TGTGCCAGCAGCTCGACAGAGGCGGATACGCAGTATTTT
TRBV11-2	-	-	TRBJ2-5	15	CASSLGSRHQETQYF	TGTGCCAGCAGCTTAGGGAGTAGACACCAAGAGACCCAGTACTTC
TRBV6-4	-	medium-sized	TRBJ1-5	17	CASSGGTRDRIDQPQHF	TGTGCCAGCAGTGGGGGTACCAGAGACAGGATCGATCAGCCCCAGCATTTT
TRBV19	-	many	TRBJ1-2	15	CASSIDGGRDYGYTF	TGTGCCAGTAGTATAGATGGGGGCAGGGACTATGGCTACACCTTC
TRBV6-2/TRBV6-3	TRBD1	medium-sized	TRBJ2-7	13	CASSWDREYEQYF	TGTGCCAGCAGTTGGGACAGGGAGTACGAGCAGTACTTC
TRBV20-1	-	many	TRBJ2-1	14	CSASDRESDNEQFF	TGCAGTGCTAGCGACAGAGAGTCAGACAATGAGCAGTTCTTC
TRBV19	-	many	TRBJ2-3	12	CASSIRGDTQYF	TGTGCCAGTAGTATAAGGGGAGATACGCAGTATTTT
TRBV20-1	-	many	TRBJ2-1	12	CSASLGYNEQFF	TGCAGTGCTAGTTTGGGATACAATGAGCAGTTCTTC
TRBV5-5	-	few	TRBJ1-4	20	CASSLEVRGPPTRTNEKLFF	TGTGCCAGCAGCTTGGAGGTACGAGGCCCTCCCACGAGAACTAATGAAAAACTGTTTTTT
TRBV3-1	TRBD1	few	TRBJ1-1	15	CASSQMGQGRVEAFF	TGTGCCAGCAGCCAAATGGGACAGGGGAGGGTTGAAGCTTTCTTT
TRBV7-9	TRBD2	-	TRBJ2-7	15	CASILAAGAAYEQYF	TGTGCCAGCATCTTAGCCGCGGGAGCTGCCTACGAGCAGTACTTC
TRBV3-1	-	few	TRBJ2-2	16	CASSQDLARSTGELFF	TGTGCCAGCAGCCAAGATCTCGCCCGCAGCACCGGGGAGCTGTTTTTT
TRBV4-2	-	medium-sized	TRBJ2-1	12	CASSQEFSEQFF	TGTGCCAGCAGCCAAGAATTCAGTGAGCAGTTCTTC
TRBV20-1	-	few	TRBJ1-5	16	CSARPDSSYSNQPQHF	TGCAGTGCTAGGCCAGACAGTTCGTATAGCAATCAGCCCCAGCATTTT
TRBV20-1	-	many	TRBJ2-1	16	CSARLQGRSSYNEQFF	TGCAGTGCTAGATTACAGGGCCGGAGCTCCTACAATGAGCAGTTCTTC
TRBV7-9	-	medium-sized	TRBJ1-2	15	CASSATGTGPYGYTF	TGTGCCAGCAGCGCCACCGGGACCGGACCCTATGGCTACACCTTC
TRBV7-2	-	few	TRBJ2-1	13	CASSFNSYNEQFF	TGTGCCAGCAGCTTTAATTCCTACAATGAGCAGTTCTTC
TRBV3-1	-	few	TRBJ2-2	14	CASSQAPDTGELFF	TGTGCCAGCAGCCAGGCTCCGGACACCGGGGAGCTGTTTTTT
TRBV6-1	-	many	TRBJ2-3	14	CASKQGQLTDTQYF	TGTGCCAGCAAACAAGGGCAGCTCACAGATACGCAGTATTTT
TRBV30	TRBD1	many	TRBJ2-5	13	CAWDSRGSETQYF	TGTGCCTGGGACAGCAGGGGGTCGGAGACCCAGTACTTC
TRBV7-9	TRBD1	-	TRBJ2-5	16	CASSSPGQGPVATQYF	TGTGCCAGCAGCTCCCCGGGACAGGGGCCGGTGGCGACCCAGTACTTC
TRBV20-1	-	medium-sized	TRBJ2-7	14	CSARNDASSYEQYF	TGCAGTGCTAGAAACGATGCTAGCTCCTACGAGCAGTACTTC
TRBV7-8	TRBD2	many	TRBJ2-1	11	CASSLGEGVFF	TGTGCCAGCAGCTTAGGGGAGGGCGTGTTCTTC
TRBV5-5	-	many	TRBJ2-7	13	CASSLGRNYEQYF	TGTGCCAGCAGCTTGGGGAGGAACTACGAGCAGTACTTC
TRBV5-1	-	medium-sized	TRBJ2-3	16	CASSLAGGASTDTQYF	TGCGCCAGCAGCTTGGCCGGGGGCGCAAGCACAGATACGCAGTATTTT
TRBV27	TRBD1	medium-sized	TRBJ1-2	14	CASSVGQAFYGYTF	TGTGCCAGCAGCGTGGGACAGGCGTTCTATGGCTACACCTTC
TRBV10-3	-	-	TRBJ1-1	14	CAISERAGDTEAFF	TGTGCCATCAGTGAGCGAGCAGGGGACACTGAAGCTTTCTTT
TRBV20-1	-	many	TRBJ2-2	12	CSATASAGELFF	TGCAGTGCTACCGCATCGGCCGGGGAGCTGTTTTTT
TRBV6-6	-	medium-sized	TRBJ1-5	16	CASSYSAQGRDQPQHF	TGTGCCAGCAGTTACTCGGCCCAGGGGCGGGATCAGCCCCAGCATTTT
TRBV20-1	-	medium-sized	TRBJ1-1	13	CSASPTGNTEAFF	TGCAGTGCATCGCCTACAGGAAACACTGAAGCTTTCTTT
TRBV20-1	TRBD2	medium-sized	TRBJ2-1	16	CSAPHRTSGIHNEQFF	TGCAGTGCTCCCCATCGGACTAGCGGGATTCACAATGAGCAGTTCTTC
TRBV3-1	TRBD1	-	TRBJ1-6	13	CASSQGIMGQGVF	TGTGCCAGCAGCCAAGGGATCATGGGACAGGGTGTTTTT
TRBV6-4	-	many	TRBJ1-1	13	CASSTGQDTEAFF	TGTGCCAGCAGTACCGGACAAGACACTGAAGCTTTCTTT
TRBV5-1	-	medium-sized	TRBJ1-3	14	CASSLQGTGNTIYF	TGCGCCAGCAGCTTGCAAGGAACTGGAAACACCATATATTTT